This T cell receptor (beta chain) was documented in a study of T-cell memory formation after mild COVID-19. Findings and limits, study-wide: Prior to infection, memory already included some responding clones, suggesting cross-reactive memory joined. A balance of CD4 and CD8 characterized clones contracting day 15 to 85, whereas later expanders leaned CD4+. CD8+ contracting clones occupied EMRA, while CD4+ ones occupied mainly CM and EM.

The V end was cut by 3 bases, the J end by 4 bases, with 14 bases between. Germline CDR1 is SGHKS and CDR2 is YYEKEE (reference sequence). CDR3 length equals 14 residues. This clonotype was counted only a few times. Antigen: not known. After 5'RACE with constant-segment primers, TCR alpha and TCR beta cDNA libraries carrying sample barcodes and UMIs were obtained. MiXCR, run by TCRdb on the 5' RACE reads, gives a single entry per CDR3 protein. The sample shows 500,000 to 550,000 distinct CDR3 sequences, around 20% of them seen only once. The receptor was isolated from an adult woman who had mild COVID-19 (a few samples of this study predate the infection). Cell type and time point are not known. Sequencing was performed on PBMCs or a T cell subset sorted from them (not recorded which). J is TRBJ2-7 and V is TRBV5-5; D might be TRBD1 (5 bases). The CDR3 spells CASSSTPQGYEQYF. The DNA for the CDR3 is TGTGCCAGCAGCTCAACTCCCCAGGGATACGAGCAGTACTTC.